This T cell receptor (beta chain) comes out of a study of T-cell memory formation after mild COVID-19. Study outcomes and limitations: The study found balanced CD4/CD8 in clones contracting day 15 to 85 and a CD4+ lean in later expanders. The authors left the SARS-CoV-2 specificity of second-wave clones peaking on day 37 unconfirmed. Of the contracting clones, CD4+ ones lay mainly in CM and EM, and CD8+ ones in EMRA.

V shed 5 bases and J 0 bases; nucleotides not matched to a gene: 10. The CDR3 extends over 19 amino acids. Germline CDR1 KGHSH, CDR2 LQKENI. Regarding this clonotype: Its cognate antigen is unknown.

TCR alpha and TCR beta cDNA libraries with sample barcodes and UMIs came from 5'RACE using constant-segment primers. TCRdb re-called the 5' RACE reads through MiXCR, storing one row per CDR3 protein. The sample holds hundreds of thousands of distinct CDR3 sequences, over 25% seen once. This rearrangement joins TRBV18 to TRBJ2-1, with 13 positions matching TRBD2. This TCR was sampled from an adult woman who had mild COVID-19 (a few samples of this study predate the infection). Cell type and time point are not known. Material for sequencing was PBMCs or a T cell subset sorted from them (not recorded which). The CDR3 here is CASSKSGLAGETSYNEQFF. CDR3 nucleotides: TGTGCCAGCTCAAAAAGCGGACTAGCGGGAGAAACCTCCTACAATGAGCAGTTCTTC.